A selection of T cell receptor beta chains follows, all from one sample in a study of graft-versus-host responses after intestinal transplantation. The method was immunoSEQ multiplex PCR; TCRdb's version includes in-frame clones alone and lacks a portion of them. Of some 41,000 clones listed, 93% are singletons. Sequencing was performed on PBMCs, taken nearly 750 days after intestinal transplantation. The receptors here all came from a human patient who received an intestinal transplant, so some T cells may come from the graft donor. Both conserved end residues are part of each CDR3. A D gene is named only where the DNA matches it firmly.

cdr3_nt: TGCGCCAGCAGCCCCCTTATCAGGGGACAGGGGGCGATCACTGAAGCTTTCTTT
cdr3_aa: CASSPLIRGQGAITEAFF
j_call: TRBJ1-1
v_call: TRBV5-1
d_call: TRBD1

cdr3_nt: TGCAGCGTCACGACGAGACTTCAGAACACTGAAGCTTTCTTT
cdr3_aa: CSVTTRLQNTEAFF
j_call: TRBJ1-1
v_call: TRBV29-1
d_call: .

cdr3_nt: TGTGCCATCAGTGATGGGTATCTGAGCACAGATACGCAGTATTTT
cdr3_aa: CAISDGYLSTDTQYF
j_call: TRBJ2-3
v_call: TRBV10-3
d_call: .

cdr3_nt: TGTGCCAGCTCACCAAAAGGCTACACCTTC
cdr3_aa: CASSPKGYTF
j_call: TRBJ1-2
v_call: TRBV18
d_call: .

cdr3_nt: TGTGCCAGCAGTGGGACAGGGGGCGCGAGGGGGGAGACCCAGTACTTC
cdr3_aa: CASSGTGGARGETQYF
j_call: TRBJ2-5
v_call: TRBV2
d_call: TRBD1

cdr3_nt: TGCGCCAGCAGCCAGCGGGACTCTAGAAACACCATATATTTT
cdr3_aa: CASSQRDSRNTIYF
j_call: TRBJ1-3
v_call: TRBV4-1
d_call: .

cdr3_nt: TGTGCCAGCTCACCACTCCCGAGGGAGCGGGACACTGAAGCTTTCTTT
cdr3_aa: CASSPLPRERDTEAFF
j_call: TRBJ1-1
v_call: TRBV18
d_call: .

cdr3_nt: TGCGCCAGCAGCTTGCGAAGGATTAATTCACCCCTCCACTTT
cdr3_aa: CASSLRRINSPLHF
j_call: TRBJ1-6
v_call: TRBV5-1
d_call: .

cdr3_nt: TGCAGCGTTGCCCGAATCATGAACACTGAAGCTTTCTTT
cdr3_aa: CSVARIMNTEAFF
j_call: TRBJ1-1
v_call: TRBV29-1
d_call: .

cdr3_nt: TGTGCCAGCAGCCGGAGGTCCCGGACAGGGGAAGGCTATGGCTACACCTTC
cdr3_aa: CASSRRSRTGEGYGYTF
j_call: TRBJ1-2
v_call: TRBV14
d_call: TRBD1

cdr3_nt: TGTGCCAGCAGCATCCTAGCGGGTAAAGAGACCCAGTACTTC
cdr3_aa: CASSILAGKETQYF
j_call: TRBJ2-5
v_call: TRBV5-4
d_call: TRBD2

cdr3_nt: TGTGCCAGCAGCGCCCCGGGCGGGAGTGCAGATACGCAGTATTTT
cdr3_aa: CASSAPGGSADTQYF
j_call: TRBJ2-3
v_call: TRBV5-4
d_call: TRBD2

cdr3_nt: TGTGCCATCAGCCGGACTAGCGACTACACAGATACGCAGTATTTT
cdr3_aa: CAISRTSDYTDTQYF
j_call: TRBJ2-3
v_call: TRBV10-3
d_call: TRBD2

cdr3_nt: TGTGCCACCAGCAGAGATCCGACAGGGAGAGCCGGGAAGCCCCAGCATTTT
cdr3_aa: CATSRDPTGRAGKPQHF
j_call: TRBJ1-5
v_call: TRBV15
d_call: TRBD1

cdr3_nt: TGTGCCAGCAGTTTGGGAGGGTCTTACACCTTC
cdr3_aa: CASSLGGSYTF
j_call: TRBJ1-2
v_call: TRBV27
d_call: .

cdr3_nt: TGTGCCAGCAGTTATTCCGTCTCCGGAAACACCATATATTTT
cdr3_aa: CASSYSVSGNTIYF
j_call: TRBJ1-3
v_call: TRBV6-6
d_call: .

cdr3_nt: TGCGCCAGCAGCCCTGGGTCCTTGAACACTGAAGCTTTCTTT
cdr3_aa: CASSPGSLNTEAFF
j_call: TRBJ1-1
v_call: TRBV5-1
d_call: .

cdr3_nt: TGTGCCAGCAGCTTACGACAGGGCAATTCACCCCTCCACTTT
cdr3_aa: CASSLRQGNSPLHF
j_call: TRBJ1-6
v_call: TRBV11-2
d_call: TRBD1

cdr3_nt: TGTGCCAGCAGTGGGACAGGGGAAACCGGGGAGCTGTTTTTT
cdr3_aa: CASSGTGETGELFF
j_call: TRBJ2-2
v_call: TRBV2
d_call: TRBD1

cdr3_nt: TGTGCCAGCAGCTTCTTGGGGGCGAGGGGCTACACCTTC
cdr3_aa: CASSFLGARGYTF
j_call: TRBJ1-2
v_call: TRBV5-4
d_call: .

cdr3_nt: TGTGCCAGCCGTCGGGTCCCTAGCTCCTACAATGAGCAGTTCTTC
cdr3_aa: CASRRVPSSYNEQFF
j_call: TRBJ2-1
v_call: TRBV11-2
d_call: .

cdr3_nt: TGTGCCAGCAGTTACCAACTAGCGGGGACCTACGAGCAGTACTTC
cdr3_aa: CASSYQLAGTYEQYF
j_call: TRBJ2-7
v_call: TRBV6-6
d_call: TRBD2

cdr3_nt: TGTGCCATTCTCCCCCCCCCTAAACTGGGGACTAATGAAAAACTGTTTTTT
cdr3_aa: CAILPPPKLGTNEKLFF
j_call: TRBJ1-4
v_call: TRBV6-4
d_call: .

cdr3_nt: TGTGCCAGCAGCATTCGGATTCAAGGCCTAGGCACAGATACGCAGTATTTT
cdr3_aa: CASSIRIQGLGTDTQYF
j_call: TRBJ2-3
v_call: TRBV7-4
d_call: .